This is a list of T cell receptor beta chains from one sample in a study of T cell changes during pregnancy in multiple sclerosis. Clones were sequenced by immunoSEQ multiplex PCR, and TCRdb holds only the in-frame ones, with some missing. This table holds around 51,000 clones, roughly 94% found once. This sample comprised CD4+ T cells from peripheral blood mononuclear cells, obtained in the second trimester of pregnancy. These receptors originate from a female donor with multiple sclerosis, enrolled in a pregnancy study. Both conserved end residues are part of each CDR3. A D gene is named only where the DNA matches it firmly. Clone sizes are given selectively: once, few, many, or a class where the clone is expanded.

size,J,D,V,DNA,CDR3
.,TRBJ2-7,.,TRBV7-2,TGTGCCAGCAGCTTATACAGTAGCTCCTACGAGCAGTACTTC,CASSLYSSSYEQYF
.,TRBJ2-3,.,TRBV6-5,TGTGCCAGCAGCGGCGGGACAGAGGCAGATACGCAGTATTTT,CASSGGTEADTQYF
.,TRBJ2-5,TRBD2,TRBV7-9,TGTGCCAGCAGCTTAGTACGGCTAGCGGGGGTACAAGAGACCCAGTACTTC,CASSLVRLAGVQETQYF
.,TRBJ2-7,TRBD2,TRBV2,TGTGCCGGCGTTGGGACTAGCGGTACCGAGCAGTACTTC,CAGVGTSGTEQYF
.,TRBJ1-1,TRBD1,TRBV7-9,TGTGCCAGCAGGTCTGTCCCAGGGGGGTCCACTGAAGCTTTCTTT,CASRSVPGGSTEAFF
.,TRBJ2-7,.,TRBV11-2,TGTGCCAGCAGCTTAGCCCTCGAGCAGTACTTC,CASSLALEQYF
.,TRBJ1-1,.,TRBV18,TGTGCCAGCTCTACCACTCCCCAGAAACTAATGAACACTGAAGCTTTCTTT,CASSTTPQKLMNTEAFF
.,TRBJ2-7,.,TRBV7-2,TGTGCCAGCAGCTTAGTGGTCGGGGCCTACGAGCAGTACTTC,CASSLVVGAYEQYF
once,TRBJ1-6,TRBD1,TRBV11-2,TGTGCCAGCAGCACAACAGGGACAGCCAATTCACCCCTCCACTTT,CASSTTGTANSPLHF
.,TRBJ2-3,TRBD2,TRBV19,TGTGCCACCCAGACCGCGGGGGTGGGCACAGATACGCAGTATTTT,CATQTAGVGTDTQYF
.,TRBJ1-2,TRBD1,TRBV5-4,TGTGCCAGCAGCGTACAGGGGGCTTATGGCTACACCTTC,CASSVQGAYGYTF
once,TRBJ2-6,.,TRBV19,TGTGCCAGTAGTATCAGGGGCGGCTTGTCTGGGGCCAACGTCCTGACTTTC,CASSIRGGLSGANVLTF
.,TRBJ1-5,.,TRBV30,TGTGCCTGGAGTATCCTCCCCGGTCAGCCCCAGCATTTT,CAWSILPGQPQHF
.,TRBJ1-3,.,TRBV5-6,TGTGCCAGCACTGATAGCTCTTTGGGAAACACCATATATTTT,CASTDSSLGNTIYF
.,TRBJ2-7,TRBD1,TRBV7-2,TGTGCCAGCAGCTTAGGACAGGGGTTACCCTACGAGCAGTACTTC,CASSLGQGLPYEQYF
.,TRBJ2-7,.,TRBV14,TGTGCCAGCAGCCGGACAGTGTTGTCATGGGAGCAGTACTTC,CASSRTVLSWEQYF
.,TRBJ2-5,TRBD2,TRBV4-2,TGTGCCAGCAGCCAAGGGGCGGGGGGGCTCCAAGAGACCCAGTACTTC,CASSQGAGGLQETQYF
.,TRBJ2-6,.,TRBV5-6,TGTGCCAGCAGCTTGTGGGGGGGCAGGGGGGCCAACGTCCTGACTTTC,CASSLWGGRGANVLTF
.,TRBJ2-2,.,TRBV9,TGTGCCAGCAGCGTAAGTACCGGACAGACCCATCTTACCGGGGAGCTGTTTTTT,CASSVSTGQTHLTGELFF
.,TRBJ1-2,.,TRBV4-1,TGCGCCAGCAGCCAAGTCACAGGGCCCTATGGCTACACCTTC,CASSQVTGPYGYTF
.,TRBJ2-6,TRBD2,TRBV19,TGTGCCAGCAGGACTAGCGGGGGACCCTCTGGGGCCAACGTCCTGACTTTC,CASRTSGGPSGANVLTF
.,TRBJ1-1,TRBD1,TRBV6-5,TGTGCCAGCAGAGAGAGACAGGGAAGGACTGAAGCTTTCTTT,CASRERQGRTEAFF
.,TRBJ2-5,TRBD2,TRBV5-4,TGTGCCAGCAGCTTGAGTCCAGCGGGGGGGCCCCTTGTAACCCAGTACTTC,CASSLSPAGGPLVTQYF
.,TRBJ1-1,.,TRBV19,TGTGCCAGTAGTATAGGTGGACAGTTTGAAGCTTTCTTT,CASSIGGQFEAFF
.,TRBJ2-3,.,TRBV7-3,TGTGCCAGCAGTCGTAGAAACGGAGATACGCAGTATTTT,CASSRRNGDTQYF
.,TRBJ1-1,.,TRBV18,TGTGCCAGCTCACCACTCATCTCAGGAGGGGCTCGAGCTTTCTTT,CASSPLISGGARAFF
.,TRBJ1-2,.,TRBV6-1,TGTGCCAGCACCTCTAGGGGGACATTCAACTATGGCTACACCTTC,CASTSRGTFNYGYTF
.,TRBJ2-3,TRBD2,TRBV6-5,TGTGCCAGCAGTTACTCGCCTAGCGGGGGGTCAGATACGCAGTATTTT,CASSYSPSGGSDTQYF
.,TRBJ2-3,.,TRBV6-5,TGTGCCACCTCCGGGAAAATAAATGTTGCAGATACGCAGTATTTT,CATSGKINVADTQYF
.,TRBJ1-2,TRBD1,TRBV4-2,TGTGCCAGCAGCCAAGAGGGGACAGGGGCGGATGGCTACACCTTC,CASSQEGTGADGYTF
.,TRBJ1-2,TRBD1,TRBV15,TGTGCCACCAGCAGAGGGGGACAGGGGGCTAACTATGGCTACACCTTC,CATSRGGQGANYGYTF
.,TRBJ2-7,TRBD1,TRBV5-1,TGCGCCAGCAGCCCTGGACAGGGGCTCTACGAGCAGTACTTC,CASSPGQGLYEQYF
few,TRBJ1-6,TRBD1,TRBV7-2,TGTGCCAGCAGCCTCAGGGGGCAATCGGGTTCACCCCTCCACTTT,CASSLRGQSGSPLHF
.,TRBJ2-7,.,TRBV6-5,TGTGCCAGCAGTCCAGTTTTCAGGGTCTACGAGCAGTACTTC,CASSPVFRVYEQYF
.,TRBJ2-2,.,TRBV2,TGTGCCAGCAGTGTCGGGCAGGGGTACGGGGAGCTGTTTTTT,CASSVGQGYGELFF
once,TRBJ2-3,.,TRBV7-3,TGTGCCAGCAGCTTCGACCAGGGAACAGATACGCAGTATTTT,CASSFDQGTDTQYF
.,TRBJ2-5,.,TRBV29-1,TGCAGCGTTGCAGGGGCTTGGGAGACCCAGTACTTC,CSVAGAWETQYF
.,TRBJ2-7,.,TRBV7-2,TGTGCCAGCAGCTTATCCGGCTACGAGCAGTACTTC,CASSLSGYEQYF
.,TRBJ1-5,TRBD1,TRBV7-8,TGTGCCAGCAGCCCGGGACAGGACCATCAGCCCCAGCATTTT,CASSPGQDHQPQHF
.,TRBJ1-2,.,TRBV18,TGTGCCAGCTCACCAACGGGGATCAATAGCGGCTACACCTTC,CASSPTGINSGYTF
.,TRBJ2-1,TRBD1,TRBV7-2,TGTGCCAGCAGCGTGCGGACAGGGTTATTCTTC,CASSVRTGLFF
.,TRBJ2-7,.,TRBV7-2,TGTGCCAGCAGATTAGGGATAACGGGGTCCTACGAGCAGTACTTC,CASRLGITGSYEQYF
.,TRBJ1-1,.,TRBV11-3,TGTGCCAGCAGCTTAGGAGGACAGAGGAACACTGAAGCTTTCTTT,CASSLGGQRNTEAFF
.,TRBJ1-4,TRBD1,TRBV29-1,TGCAGCGTTCCCGCCGGGACAGGGCGGGAAAAACTGTTTTTT,CSVPAGTGREKLFF
.,TRBJ1-1,.,TRBV2,TGTGCCAGCAGGGGCATAAGCCGACAGTTAGAAGCTTTCTTT,CASRGISRQLEAFF
.,TRBJ2-3,TRBD1,TRBV7-9,TGTGCCAGCAGCCCCGGGACAGGGATCACAGATACGCAGTATTTT,CASSPGTGITDTQYF
.,TRBJ1-2,.,TRBV30,TGTGCCTGTTCGAGGGAGCTGGCCTATGGCTACACCTTC,CACSRELAYGYTF
.,TRBJ1-1,.,TRBV6-5,TGTGCCAGCAGTTTTTTCCGCGCGCGGCCCAACACTGAAGCTTTCTTT,CASSFFRARPNTEAFF
.,TRBJ1-3,TRBD1,TRBV7-8,TGTGCCAGCAGCTTAGGAGGCAGGGGGCCTGGAAACACCATATATTTT,CASSLGGRGPGNTIYF
.,TRBJ1-3,.,TRBV7-2,TGTGCCAGCAGCTTCGGCGGGGCCGGAAACACCATATATTTT,CASSFGGAGNTIYF
.,TRBJ1-2,.,TRBV11-2,TGTGCCAGCAGCTTAGGCCGGGGAGCTAACTATGGCTACACCTTC,CASSLGRGANYGYTF
.,TRBJ2-7,TRBD1,TRBV7-2,TGTGCCAGCAGCTTGGGACAGGCCCCCTACGAGCAGTACTTC,CASSLGQAPYEQYF
.,TRBJ1-4,TRBD1,TRBV6-5,TGTGCCAGCAGCGTCGGGGACAGCAATGAAAAACTGTTTTTT,CASSVGDSNEKLFF
.,TRBJ1-5,.,TRBV7-6,TGTGCCAGCAGCTTGTGGGGCGAACAGCCCCAGCATTTT,CASSLWGEQPQHF
.,TRBJ1-3,.,TRBV6-1,TGTGCCAGCAGTGTGATTGCCAGAAGAAGCTCTGGAAACACCATATATTTT,CASSVIARRSSGNTIYF